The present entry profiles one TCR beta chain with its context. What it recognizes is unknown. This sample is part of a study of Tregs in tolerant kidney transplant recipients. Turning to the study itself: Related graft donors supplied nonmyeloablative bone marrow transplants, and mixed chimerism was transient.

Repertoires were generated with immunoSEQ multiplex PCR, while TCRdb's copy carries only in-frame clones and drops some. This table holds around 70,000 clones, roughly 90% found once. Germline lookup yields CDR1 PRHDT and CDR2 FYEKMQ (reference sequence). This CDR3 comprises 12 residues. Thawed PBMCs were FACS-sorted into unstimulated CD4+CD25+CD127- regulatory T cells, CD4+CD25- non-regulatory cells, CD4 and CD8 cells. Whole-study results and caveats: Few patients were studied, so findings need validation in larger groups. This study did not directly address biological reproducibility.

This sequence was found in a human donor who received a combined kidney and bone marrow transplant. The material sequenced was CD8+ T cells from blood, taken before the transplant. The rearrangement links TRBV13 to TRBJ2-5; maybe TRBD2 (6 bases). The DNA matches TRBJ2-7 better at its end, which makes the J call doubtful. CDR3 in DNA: TGTGCCAGCAGCGCCGGGAGCTACGAGCAGTACTTC. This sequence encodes CASSAGSYEQYF.